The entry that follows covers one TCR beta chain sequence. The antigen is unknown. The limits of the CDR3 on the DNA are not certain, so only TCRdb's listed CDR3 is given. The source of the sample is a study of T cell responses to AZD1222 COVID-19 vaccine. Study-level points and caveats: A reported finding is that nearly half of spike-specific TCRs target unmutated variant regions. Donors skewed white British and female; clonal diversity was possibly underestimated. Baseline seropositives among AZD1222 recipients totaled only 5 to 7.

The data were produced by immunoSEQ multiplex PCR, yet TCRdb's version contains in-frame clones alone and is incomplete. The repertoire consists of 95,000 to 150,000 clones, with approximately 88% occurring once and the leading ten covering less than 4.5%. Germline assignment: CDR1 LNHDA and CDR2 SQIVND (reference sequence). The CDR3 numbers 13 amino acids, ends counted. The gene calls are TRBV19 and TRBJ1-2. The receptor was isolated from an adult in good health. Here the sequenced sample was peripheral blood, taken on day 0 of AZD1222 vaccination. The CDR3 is CASTSGTNYGYTF.